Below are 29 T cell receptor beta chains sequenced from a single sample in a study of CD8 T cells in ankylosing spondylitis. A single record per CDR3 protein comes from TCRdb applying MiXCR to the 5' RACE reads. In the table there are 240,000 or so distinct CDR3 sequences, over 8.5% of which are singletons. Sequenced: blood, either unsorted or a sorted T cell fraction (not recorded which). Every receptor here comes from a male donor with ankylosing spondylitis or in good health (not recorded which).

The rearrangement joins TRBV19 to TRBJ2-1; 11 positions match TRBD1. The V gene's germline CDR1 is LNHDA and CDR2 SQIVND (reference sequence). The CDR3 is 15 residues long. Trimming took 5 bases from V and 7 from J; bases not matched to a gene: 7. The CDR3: CASSVGTGGMNEQFF. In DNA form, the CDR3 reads TGTGCCAGTAGTGTCGGGACAGGGGGTATGAATGAGCAGTTCTTC.

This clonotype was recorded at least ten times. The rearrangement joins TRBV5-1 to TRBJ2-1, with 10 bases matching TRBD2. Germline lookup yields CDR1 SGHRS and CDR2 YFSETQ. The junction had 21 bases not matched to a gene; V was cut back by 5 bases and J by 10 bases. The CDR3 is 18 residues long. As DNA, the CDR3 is TGCGCCAGCAGGGCCGAACCCGGGGGTTTAGCGGGAGGACACGAGCAGTTCTTC. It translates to CASRAEPGGLAGGHEQFF.

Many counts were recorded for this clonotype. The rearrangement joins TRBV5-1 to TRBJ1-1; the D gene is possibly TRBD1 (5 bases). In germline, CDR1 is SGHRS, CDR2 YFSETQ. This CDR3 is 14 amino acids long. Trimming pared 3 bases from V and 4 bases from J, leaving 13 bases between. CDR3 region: CASSSGGKVTEAFF. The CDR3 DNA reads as TGCGCCAGCAGCTCCGGGGGGAAAGTCACTGAAGCTTTCTTT.

The CDR3 nucleotides are TGTGCCAGCAGCGAGAGGCTGGGAGACTCCTACGAGCAGTACTTC. It encodes CASSERLGDSYEQYF. V and J are TRBV6-1 and TRBJ2-7, with D possibly being TRBD2 (5 bases). V lost 6 bases, J lost 0 bases, and 15 bases lay in between. This CDR3 comprises 15 residues. The germline CDR1 and CDR2 sequences are MNHNS and SASEGT.

Here the CDR3 reads CASSPNRLQGNQPQHF. In DNA, the CDR3 is TGTGCCAGCAGTCCTAACCGGTTACAAGGCAATCAGCCCCAGCATTTT. The chain joins TRBV12-3 or TRBV12-4 to TRBJ1-5; D is uncertain. The CDR3 contains 16 residues. The V and J ends lost 5 bases and 2 bases respectively, with 16 bases between them.

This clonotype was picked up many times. The CDR3 reads CASRLTGPNEQFF. The CDR3, as DNA: TGCGCCAGCAGACTGACAGGTCCCAATGAGCAGTTCTTC. V and J are TRBV5-1 and TRBJ2-1; D perhaps matches TRBD1 (6 bases). This CDR3 has 13 residues. V lost 5 bases to trimming and J lost 6 bases, with 12 bases between them. Per the germline V gene, CDR1 is SGHRS and CDR2 is YFSETQ. The variable domain in full, with the rest retrieved from reference TRBV5-1 and TRBJ2-1, is KAGVTQTPRYLIKTRGQQVTLSCSPISGHRSVSWYQQTPGQGLQFLFEYFSETQRNKGNFPGRFSGRQFSNSRSEMNVSTLELGDSALYLCASRLTGPNEQFFGPGTRLTVL.

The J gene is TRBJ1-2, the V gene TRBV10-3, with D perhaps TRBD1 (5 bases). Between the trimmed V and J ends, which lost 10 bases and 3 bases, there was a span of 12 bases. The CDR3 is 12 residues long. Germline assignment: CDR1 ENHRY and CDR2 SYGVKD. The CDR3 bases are TGTGCCACCGGGGACGGCGACTATGGCTACACCTTC. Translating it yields CATGDGDYGYTF.

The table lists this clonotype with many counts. This chain's CDR3 is CSASRGGETQYF. The CDR3 DNA is TGCAGTGCTAGTCGCGGAGGGGAGACCCAGTACTTC. V gene TRBV20-1 combines with J gene TRBJ2-5, with D maybe TRBD2 (6 bases). The CDR3 sequence is 12 residues long. Germline-derived CDR1 and CDR2 are DFQATT and SNEGSKA (reference sequence). Trimming cost V 3 bases and J 5 bases, with 10 bases left between them.

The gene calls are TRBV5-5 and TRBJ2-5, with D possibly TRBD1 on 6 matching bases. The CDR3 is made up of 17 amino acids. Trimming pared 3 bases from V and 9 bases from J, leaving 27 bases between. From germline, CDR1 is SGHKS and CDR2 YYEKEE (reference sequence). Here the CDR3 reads CASSWGPGTLHMMAQYF. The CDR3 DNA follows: TGTGCCAGCAGCTGGGGCCCAGGGACACTTCACATGATGGCCCAGTACTTC.

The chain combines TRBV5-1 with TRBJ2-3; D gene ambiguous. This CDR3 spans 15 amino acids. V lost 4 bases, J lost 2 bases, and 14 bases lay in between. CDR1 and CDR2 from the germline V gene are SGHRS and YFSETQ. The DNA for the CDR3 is TGCGCCAGCAGCGTCGACGGAACGTCCACAGATACGCAGTATTTT. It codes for CASSVDGTSTDTQYF. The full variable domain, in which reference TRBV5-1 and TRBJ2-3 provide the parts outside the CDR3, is KAGVTQTPRYLIKTRGQQVTLSCSPISGHRSVSWYQQTPGQGLQFLFEYFSETQRNKGNFPGRFSGRQFSNSRSEMNVSTLELGDSALYLCASSVDGTSTDTQYFGPGTRLTVL.

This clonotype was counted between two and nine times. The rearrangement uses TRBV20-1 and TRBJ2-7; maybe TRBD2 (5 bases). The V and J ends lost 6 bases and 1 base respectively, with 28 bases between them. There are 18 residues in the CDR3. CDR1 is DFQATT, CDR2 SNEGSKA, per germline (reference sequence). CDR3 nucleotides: TGCAGTGCCGAGATACCGGGAACCATGTCATCTCGTTCCTACGAGCAGTACTTC. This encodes CSAEIPGTMSSRSYEQYF.

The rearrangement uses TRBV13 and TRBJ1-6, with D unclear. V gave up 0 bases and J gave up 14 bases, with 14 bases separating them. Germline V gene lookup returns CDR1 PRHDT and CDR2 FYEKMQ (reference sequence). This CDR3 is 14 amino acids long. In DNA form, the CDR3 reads TGTGCCAGCAGCTTAGGGGAGTATGAAGGATCCCTCCACTTT. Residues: CASSLGEYEGSLHF.

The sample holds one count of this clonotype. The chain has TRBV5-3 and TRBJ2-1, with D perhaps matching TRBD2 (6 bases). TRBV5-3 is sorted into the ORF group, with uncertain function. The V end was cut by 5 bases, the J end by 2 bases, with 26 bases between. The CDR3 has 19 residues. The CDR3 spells CARRGQGLAHNWTYNEQFF. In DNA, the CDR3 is TGTGCCAGAAGGGGCCAAGGTCTAGCGCACAATTGGACCTACAATGAGCAGTTCTTC.

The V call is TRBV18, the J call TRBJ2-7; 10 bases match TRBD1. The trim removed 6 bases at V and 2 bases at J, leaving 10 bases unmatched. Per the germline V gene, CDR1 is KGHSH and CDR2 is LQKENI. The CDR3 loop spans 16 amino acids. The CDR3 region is CASSLGTGDGAYEQYF. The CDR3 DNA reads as TGTGCCAGCTCCCTAGGGACAGGGGATGGGGCCTACGAGCAGTACTTC.

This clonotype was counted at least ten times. CDR3 sequence reads: CASSQESRGGGQPQHF. CDR3 nucleotides: TGCGCCAGCAGCCAAGAGAGTCGAGGGGGAGGACAGCCCCAGCATTTT. The chain carries TRBV4-1 and TRBJ1-5, with TRBD1 as a possible D gene (6 bases). Germline lookup yields CDR1 MGHRA and CDR2 YSYEKL. This CDR3 comprises 16 residues. Trimming pared 0 bases from V and 7 bases from J, leaving 16 bases between.

DNA for the CDR3: TGCAGCGTTTGGGGGGGGATCAATGAGCAGTTCTTC. This translates into CSVWGGINEQFF. The rearrangement uses TRBV29-1 and TRBJ2-1, with TRBD2 matching over 7 bases. Germline V lookup: CDR1 SQVTM, CDR2 ANQGSEA. J was trimmed by 6 bases and V by 5 bases; bases with no gene match: 4. The CDR3 contains 12 residues.

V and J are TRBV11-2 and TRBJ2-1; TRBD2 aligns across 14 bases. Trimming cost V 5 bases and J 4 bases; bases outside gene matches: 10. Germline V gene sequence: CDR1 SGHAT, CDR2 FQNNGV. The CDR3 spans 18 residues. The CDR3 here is CASSPQTSGGAGYNEQFF. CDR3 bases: TGTGCCAGCAGCCCGCAGACTAGCGGGGGGGCCGGTTACAATGAGCAGTTCTTC.

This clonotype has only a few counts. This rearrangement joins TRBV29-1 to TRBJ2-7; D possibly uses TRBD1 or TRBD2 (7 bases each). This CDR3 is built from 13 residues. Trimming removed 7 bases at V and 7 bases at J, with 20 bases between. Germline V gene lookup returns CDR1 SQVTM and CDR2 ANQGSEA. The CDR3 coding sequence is TGCAGCGGGAAAACAGGGGAGGGACGGGAGCAGTACTTC. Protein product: CSGKTGEGREQYF.

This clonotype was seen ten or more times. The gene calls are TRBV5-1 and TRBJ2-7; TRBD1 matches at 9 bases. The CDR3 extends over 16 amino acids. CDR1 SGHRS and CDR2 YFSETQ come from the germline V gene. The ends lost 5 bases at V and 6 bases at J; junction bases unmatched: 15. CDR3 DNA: TGCGCCAGCAGGCAGAAACAGGGGGCGCTTTATAGCGAGCAGTACTTC. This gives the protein CASRQKQGALYSEQYF.

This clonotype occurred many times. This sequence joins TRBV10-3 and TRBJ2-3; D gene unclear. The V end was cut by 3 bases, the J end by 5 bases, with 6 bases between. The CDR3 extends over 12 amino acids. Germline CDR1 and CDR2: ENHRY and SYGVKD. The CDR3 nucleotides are TGTGCCATCAGTGAAGGTTTAGATACGCAGTATTTT. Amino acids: CAISEGLDTQYF.

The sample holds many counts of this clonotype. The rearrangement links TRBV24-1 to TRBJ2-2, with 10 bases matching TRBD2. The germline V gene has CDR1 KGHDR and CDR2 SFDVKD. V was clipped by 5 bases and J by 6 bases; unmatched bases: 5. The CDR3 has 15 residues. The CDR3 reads CATSAVAGGAGELFF. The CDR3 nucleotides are TGTGCCACCAGTGCCGTAGCGGGAGGCGCCGGGGAGCTGTTTTTT.

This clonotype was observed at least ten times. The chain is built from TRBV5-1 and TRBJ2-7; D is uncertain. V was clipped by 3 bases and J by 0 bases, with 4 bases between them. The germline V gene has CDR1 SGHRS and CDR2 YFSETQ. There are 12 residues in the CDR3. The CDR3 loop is CASSSSSYEQYF. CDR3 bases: TGCGCCAGCAGCTCGAGCTCCTACGAGCAGTACTTC.

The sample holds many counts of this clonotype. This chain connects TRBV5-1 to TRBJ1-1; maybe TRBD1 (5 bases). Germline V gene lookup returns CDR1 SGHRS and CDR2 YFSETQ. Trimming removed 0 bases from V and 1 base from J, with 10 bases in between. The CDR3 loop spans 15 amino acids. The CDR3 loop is CASSLGLGENTEAFF. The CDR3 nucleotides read TGCGCCAGCAGCTTGGGACTAGGGGAGAACACTGAAGCTTTCTTT.

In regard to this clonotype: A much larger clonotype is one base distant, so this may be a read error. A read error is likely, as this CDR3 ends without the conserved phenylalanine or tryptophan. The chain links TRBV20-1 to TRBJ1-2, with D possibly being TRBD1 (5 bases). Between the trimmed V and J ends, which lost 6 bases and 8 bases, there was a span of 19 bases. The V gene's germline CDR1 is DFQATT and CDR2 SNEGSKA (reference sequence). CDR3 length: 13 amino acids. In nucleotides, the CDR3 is TGCAGTGCGCCCCCCCCCGGGGCCGGGGGCTACACCCTC. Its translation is CSAPPPGAGGYTL.

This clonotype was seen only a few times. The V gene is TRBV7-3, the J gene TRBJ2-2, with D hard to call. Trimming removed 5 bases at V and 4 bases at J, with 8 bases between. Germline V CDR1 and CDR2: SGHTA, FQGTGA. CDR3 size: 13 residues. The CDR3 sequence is CASSPPFTGELFF. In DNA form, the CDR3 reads TGTGCCAGCAGCCCTCCATTCACCGGGGAGCTGTTTTTT.

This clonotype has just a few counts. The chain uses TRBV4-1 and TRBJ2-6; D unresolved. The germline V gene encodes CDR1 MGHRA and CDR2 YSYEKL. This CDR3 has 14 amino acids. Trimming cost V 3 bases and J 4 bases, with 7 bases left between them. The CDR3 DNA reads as TGCGCCAGCAGCCAGACCCCCGGGGCCAACGTCCTGACTTTC. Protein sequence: CASSQTPGANVLTF.

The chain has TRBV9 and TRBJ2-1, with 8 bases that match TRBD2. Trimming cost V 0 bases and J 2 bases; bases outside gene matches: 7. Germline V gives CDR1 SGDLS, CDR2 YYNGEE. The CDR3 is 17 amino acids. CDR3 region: CASSVGGAGAAYNEQFF. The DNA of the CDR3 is TGTGCCAGCAGCGTAGGGGGAGCGGGAGCGGCCTACAATGAGCAGTTCTTC.

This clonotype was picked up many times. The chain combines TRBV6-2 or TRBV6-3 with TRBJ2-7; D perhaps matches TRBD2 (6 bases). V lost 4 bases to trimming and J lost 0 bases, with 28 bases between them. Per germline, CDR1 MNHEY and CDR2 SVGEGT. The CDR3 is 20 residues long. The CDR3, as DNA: TGTGCCAGCAGTTTTGTGCAACGGGGGACCACCATCTATAGCTCCTACGAGCAGTACTTC. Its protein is CASSFVQRGTTIYSSYEQYF.

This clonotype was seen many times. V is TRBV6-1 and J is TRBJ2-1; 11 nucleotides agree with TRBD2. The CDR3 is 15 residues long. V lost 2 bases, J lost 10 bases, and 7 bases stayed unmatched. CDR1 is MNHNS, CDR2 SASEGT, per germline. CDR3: CASSELAGGRGEQFF. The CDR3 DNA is TGTGCCAGCAGTGAATTAGCGGGGGGGCGGGGGGAGCAGTTCTTC.